This TCR beta chain is drawn from a study of a mutant IDH1 vaccine in newly diagnosed glioma. In the study overall: Earlier care involved radiotherapy, temozolomide, or both, and the majority received both. The study's findings and limits: Among patients, approximately 93% showed immune responses induced by the vaccine. Apparently unrelated to pseudoprogression were changes in the top peripheral T cell clonotypes.

Time point of the sample: week 35, safety follow-up. In the vaccine, a single dose held 300 ug of the mutant IDH1 20-mer peptide, along with topical imiquimod. The patients received vaccinations eight times, in weeks 1, 3, 5, 7, 11, 15, 19 and 23. CDR3 length equals 15 residues. Germline CDR1 and CDR2: GTSNPN and SVGIG (reference sequence). V shed 3 bases and J 5 bases; nucleotides not matched to a gene: 3. Sequencing used immunoSEQ multiplex PCR; TCRdb keeps in-frame clones, though not all of them. The sample shows about 68,000 clones, 84% of them seen only once. About this clone itself: Antigen unknown.

Specimen: PBMCs, collected from a glioma patient whose treatment included an IDH1 peptide vaccine. This TCR came from a man younger than 30 with glioma. The rearrangement uses TRBV30 and TRBJ2-2, with 13 positions matching TRBD2. The CDR3 DNA reads as TGTGCCTGGAGACTAGCGGGGGGGTGGACCGGGGAGCTGTTTTTT. Translating gives CAWRLAGGWTGELFF.